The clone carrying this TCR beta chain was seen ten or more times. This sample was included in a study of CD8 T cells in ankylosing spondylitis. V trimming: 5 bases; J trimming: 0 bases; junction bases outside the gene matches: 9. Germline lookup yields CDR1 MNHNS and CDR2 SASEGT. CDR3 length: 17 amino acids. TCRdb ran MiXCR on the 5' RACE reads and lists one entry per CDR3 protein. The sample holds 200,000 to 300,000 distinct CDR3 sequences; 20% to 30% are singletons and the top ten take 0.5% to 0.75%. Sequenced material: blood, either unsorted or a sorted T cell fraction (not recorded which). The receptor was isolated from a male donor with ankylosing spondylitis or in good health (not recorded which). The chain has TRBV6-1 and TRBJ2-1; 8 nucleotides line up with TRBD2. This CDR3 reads CASSLSAGANSYNEQFF. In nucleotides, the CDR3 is TGTGCCAGCAGTCTTTCAGCGGGGGCCAACTCCTACAATGAGCAGTTCTTC.